This T cell receptor beta chain emerged from a study of cytomegalovirus exposure and HLA in healthy donors. Some clones are missing from TCRdb's copy, which holds only in-frame ones; the method was immunoSEQ multiplex PCR. The sample contains 38,000 or so clones, 90% to 95% of which appear only once. Trimming cost V 6 bases and J 1 base, with 9 bases left between them. Germline-derived CDR1 and CDR2 are ENHRY and SYGVKD. CDR3 length: 13 amino acids. The sample comprised PBMCs. The chain combines TRBV10-3 with TRBJ1-2; weak D call: TRBD1 (5 bases). The sequence came from a man between 18 and 29 years old in good health and CMV-seronegative. The CDR3 nucleotides are TGTGCCATCAGCAGGGATGGTAACTATGGCTACACCTTC. Amino acids: CAISRDGNYGYTF.